This record looks at one TCR beta chain sequence and its context. This specimen belongs to a study of CD8+CD57+ T cells in acquired aplastic anemia. As for the study in general: An average of 3.2 ug of DNA was obtained from sorted CD4+ and CD8+ cells.

Genomic DNA, serving as template, underwent TCR beta VDJ and CDR3 profiling. One entry per CDR3 protein, called by TCRdb with MiXCR from the reads. This table holds more than 150,000 distinct CDR3 sequences, around 50% found once. Patients sequenced had flow cytometry evidence of CD8+CD57+ cell expansion. The specimen sequenced was sorted CD4+, CD8+, or CD8+CD57+ T cells (not recorded which) from PBMCs. The TCR sequence derives from a human donor with aplastic anemia.

Here the CDR3 DNA reads TGTGCCAGCTCACCATCCCTAGCGGGGAGCTCCTACGAGCAGTACTTC. It is translated as CASSPSLAGSSYEQYF. The rearrangement uses TRBV18 and TRBJ2-7, with 9 bases aligning to TRBD2. The CDR3 runs 16 residues. V dropped 2 bases and J dropped 0; count of bases not matched to a gene: 5. CDR1 is KGHSH and CDR2 is LQKENI in the germline V gene.